The 24 T cell receptor beta chains presented below share a single source sample, sequenced in a study of blood T cell repertoires in COVID-19. Using immunoSEQ multiplex PCR, the repertoire was profiled, and TCRdb retains in-frame clones only, with some absent. This sample has approximately 410,000 clones, with roughly 90% found just once. The specimen sequenced was peripheral blood. These receptors all come from a woman in her twenties or thirties with active or convalescent COVID-19.

V usage is TRBV7-9 and J usage is TRBJ2-3, with 10 nucleotides matching TRBD1. V gave up 5 bases and J gave up 6 bases; unmatched junction bases: 11. Germline lookup yields CDR1 SEHNR and CDR2 FQNEAQ (reference sequence). This CDR3 spans 16 amino acids. The CDR3 is CASSPRIPGQGDTQYF. The CDR3 region has the DNA TGTGCCAGCAGCCCCCGGATACCGGGACAGGGGGATACGCAGTATTTT.

V is TRBV5-1 and J is TRBJ2-3; perhaps TRBD2 as D (6 bases). V was pared by 4 bases and J by 0 bases, with 9 bases between. CDR1 SGHRS and CDR2 YFSETQ come from the germline V gene. The CDR3 loop spans 14 amino acids. CDR3 protein: CASSAGISTDTQYF. The DNA for the CDR3 is TGCGCCAGCAGCGCGGGGATTAGCACAGATACGCAGTATTTT.

The J gene is TRBJ1-6, the V gene TRBV6-5, with 8 bases matching TRBD1. The trim removed 0 bases at V and 10 bases at J, leaving 5 bases unmatched. CDR1 is MNHEY and CDR2 is SVGAGI in the germline V gene. This CDR3 contains 15 residues. The DNA for the CDR3 is TGTGCCAGCAGTTACTCCCAGGGGGCCCGGTCACCCCTCCACTTT. Amino acid sequence: CASSYSQGARSPLHF.

The chain carries TRBV27 and TRBJ1-2; D uncertain. Trimming took 5 bases from V and 0 from J, leaving 7 bases between them. The CDR3 has 13 residues. Germline V gene sequence: CDR1 MNHEY, CDR2 SMNVEV (reference sequence). CDR3 loop: CASSDAANYGYTF. CDR3 sequence (DNA): TGTGCCAGCAGTGACGCGGCTAACTATGGCTACACCTTC.

The gene calls are TRBV4-2 and TRBJ2-7, with TRBD2 matching 8 bases. CDR1 is LGHNA, CDR2 YNFKEQ, per germline. The junction had 14 bases not matched to a gene; V was cut back by 4 bases and J by 0 bases. The CDR3 extends over 18 amino acids. The CDR3 protein is CASSRNPVTSDSSYEQYF. The CDR3 DNA reads TGTGCCAGCAGCCGCAACCCAGTGACTAGCGATAGCTCCTACGAGCAGTACTTC.

V and J are TRBV29-1 and TRBJ1-2; no clear D. The CDR3 has 11 amino acids. CDR1 is SQVTM and CDR2 is ANQGSEA in the germline V gene. The DNA of the CDR3 is TGCAGTTGCGAGGATAACTATGGCTACACCTTC. Its translation: CSCEDNYGYTF.

This chain uses TRBV25-1 with TRBJ2-7; 10 bases map to TRBD1. Trimming at V came to 7 bases and at J to 4 bases, leaving 7 bases not matched to a gene. The CDR3 loop spans 14 amino acids. Germline V gene data show CDR1 as MGHDK and CDR2 as SYGVNS. The CDR3, as DNA: TGTGCCAGCACAAGGGGGACAGGGGTGTACGAGCAGTACTTC. It encodes CASTRGTGVYEQYF.

In this sample, this clone turned up once. This sequence joins TRBV19 and TRBJ1-5, with 7 bases fitting TRBD1. Germline values: CDR1 LNHDA, CDR2 SQIVND (reference sequence). Trimming took 5 bases from V and 11 from J; bases not matched to a gene: 9. There are 13 residues in the CDR3. CDR3 residues: CASSENRGPSQHF. The CDR3 DNA reads TGTGCCAGTAGTGAGAACAGGGGCCCTTCCCAGCATTTT.

V usage is TRBV27 and J usage is TRBJ2-5; 8 positions match TRBD1. This CDR3 is built from 15 residues. Germline lookup yields CDR1 MNHEY and CDR2 SMNVEV (reference sequence). Germline trimming cut 6 bases from V and 9 bases from J; bases unmatched to any gene: 15. The CDR3: CASRQDRVRERPQYF. Written as DNA, the CDR3 is TGTGCCAGCAGACAGGACAGGGTGAGGGAGAGGCCCCAGTACTTC.

The CDR3 nucleotides read TGTGCCATCGGGGCCCCCGAGACCCGGTCCGGAAACACCATATATTTT. The encoded protein is CAIGAPETRSGNTIYF. The rearrangement uses TRBV10-3 and TRBJ1-3; D may be TRBD1 (5 bases). Germline-derived CDR1 and CDR2 are ENHRY and SYGVKD. This CDR3 is 16 amino acids long. With 8 bases removed from V and 4 bases from J, the gap between germline ends came to 21 bases.

The V and J genes are TRBV9 and TRBJ2-1; tentative D call: TRBD2 (6 bases). The length of the CDR3 is 15 residues. CDR1 is SGDLS and CDR2 is YYNGEE in the germline V gene. Trimming cost V 5 bases and J 8 bases, with 20 bases left between them. The CDR3 DNA follows: TGTGCCAGCAGTATTGGGGGGAGAGGACTCGATGAGCAGTTCTTC. This sequence encodes CASSIGGRGLDEQFF.

Note on this clone: Being one base from a much bigger clone, this may be a read error. Other DNA sequences from this sample encode an identical CDR3 as well. The gene calls are TRBV18 and TRBJ2-7; 10 bases are shared with TRBD2. The CDR3 has 15 residues. The trim removed 0 bases at V and 4 bases at J, leaving 3 bases unmatched. Germline V lookup: CDR1 KGHSH, CDR2 LQKENI. The CDR3 loop reads CASSPPLAGAYEQYF. CDR3 nucleotides: TGTGCCAGCTCACCACCCCTAGCGGGAGCGTACGAGCAGTACTTC.

The rearrangement joins TRBV15 to TRBJ2-1, with 14 bases identical to TRBD2. The CDR3 has 15 residues. Germline V CDR1 and CDR2: LNHNV, YYDKDF (reference sequence). V dropped 5 bases and J dropped 5; count of bases not matched to a gene: 2. CDR3 in amino acids: CATSLTSGRDNEQFF. The DNA for the CDR3 is TGTGCCACCAGCCTGACTAGCGGGAGGGACAATGAGCAGTTCTTC.

The J gene is TRBJ1-2, the V gene TRBV3-1 (or the pseudogene TRBV3-2), with no clear D. This CDR3 is built from 11 residues. V was clipped by 7 bases and J by 8 bases, with 11 bases between them. Germline V gene data show CDR1 as LGHDT and CDR2 as YNNKEL (reference sequence). The DNA of the CDR3 is TGTGCCAGCACCGGCCTAGACGGCTACACCTTC. This codes for CASTGLDGYTF.

The chain employs TRBV6-5 and TRBJ2-1, with D unresolved. Germline values: CDR1 MNHEY, CDR2 SVGAGI. Trimming removed 4 bases at V and 2 bases at J, with 12 bases between. The CDR3 sequence is 15 residues long. The CDR3, as DNA: TGTGCCAGCAGTTCCAGGCCACAAGCCTACAATGAGCAGTTCTTC. It yields the protein CASSSRPQAYNEQFF.

The chain carries TRBV9 and TRBJ1-1, with D maybe TRBD1 (5 bases). V lost 0 bases, J lost 4 bases, and 10 bases lay in between. This CDR3 is 14 amino acids long. The germline V gene encodes CDR1 SGDLS and CDR2 YYNGEE. This chain's CDR3 is CASSVVGVGTEAFF. CDR3 in DNA: TGTGCCAGCAGCGTAGTAGGGGTGGGCACTGAAGCTTTCTTT.

V usage is TRBV3-1 (or the pseudogene TRBV3-2) and J usage is TRBJ2-2; 16 positions match TRBD2. Germline loops: CDR1 LGHDT, CDR2 YNNKEL (reference sequence). This CDR3 is 20 amino acids long. With V trimmed by 2 bases and J by 5 bases, 11 bases remained unmatched. The CDR3 sequence is CASSQPVGLAGGQWTGELFF. The CDR3 DNA reads TGTGCCAGCAGCCAACCAGTGGGACTAGCGGGAGGGCAGTGGACCGGGGAGCTGTTTTTT.

The chain has TRBV6-1 and TRBJ2-4, with 8 bases fitting TRBD2. The CDR3 extends over 16 amino acids. Germline lookup yields CDR1 MNHNS and CDR2 SASEGT. V lost 4 bases, J lost 0 bases, and 5 bases stayed unmatched. The CDR3 protein is CASSGPGGVAKNIQYF. The CDR3 coding sequence is TGTGCCAGCAGTGGCCCCGGGGGGGTAGCCAAAAACATTCAGTACTTC.

This chain uses TRBV10-2 with TRBJ1-3; unclear D gene. Trimming shortened V by 6 bases and J by 7 bases, and 10 bases separated the two germline ends. From germline, CDR1 is WSHSY and CDR2 SAAADI. The CDR3 consists of 12 residues. The CDR3 sequence: CASSDNANTIYF. CDR3 coding DNA: TGCGCCAGCAGCGACAACGCGAACACCATATATTTT.

The chain uses TRBV9 and TRBJ2-2, with D possibly being TRBD1 (5 bases). The CDR3 is 15 residues long. CDR1 and CDR2 from the germline V gene are SGDLS and YYNGEE. Deletions cut 2 bases from V and 2 bases from J, with 10 bases between. The CDR3 loop is CASSVGRVNTGELFF. In DNA form, the CDR3 reads TGTGCCAGCAGCGTCGGCAGGGTAAACACCGGGGAGCTGTTTTTT.

The chain carries TRBV7-6 and TRBJ2-3, with D perhaps TRBD1 (6 bases). Per the germline V gene, CDR1 is SGHVS and CDR2 is FNYEAQ. Trimming shortened V by 5 bases and J by 3 bases, and 12 bases separated the two germline ends. The CDR3 spans 14 residues. The CDR3: CASSPWQGTDTQYF. For the CDR3, the DNA is TGTGCCAGCAGCCCTTGGCAGGGGACAGATACGCAGTATTTT.

The CDR3 region is CASSPDSSYNSPLHF. The CDR3 DNA reads as TGTGCCAGCTCACCAGACAGCTCCTATAATTCACCCCTCCACTTT. The chain has TRBV18 and TRBJ1-6; the D gene is possibly TRBD1 (5 bases). Trimming removed 2 bases at V and 0 bases at J, with 5 bases between. The CDR3 runs 15 residues. Germline V CDR1 and CDR2: KGHSH, LQKENI.

The rearrangement uses TRBV3-1 (or the pseudogene TRBV3-2) and TRBJ2-3; D ambiguous. This CDR3 region has 17 residues. The germline V and J ends were trimmed by 0 bases and 0 bases, with 13 bases remaining between them. Looked up from germline, CDR1 is LGHDT and CDR2 is YNNKEL (reference sequence). CDR3 loop: CASSQERPAKSTDTQYF. The CDR3, as DNA: TGTGCCAGCAGCCAAGAGAGGCCAGCCAAAAGCACAGATACGCAGTATTTT.

This clone was observed a handful of times. The rearrangement uses TRBV15 and TRBJ2-7; 7 bases fit TRBD1. V shed 1 base, J shed 5 bases, and the junction held 8 bases outside the gene matches. Germline V gene sequence: CDR1 LNHNV, CDR2 YYDKDF (reference sequence). The CDR3 length is 15 residues. CDR3 protein: CATSRAQTGPDEQYF. In nucleotides, the CDR3 is TGTGCCACCAGCAGAGCACAGACAGGGCCCGACGAGCAGTACTTC.